One sample yielded the 2 T cell receptor beta chains listed below, sequenced in a study of cytotoxic CD8 clonotypes in ibrutinib-treated CLL. Assay used: immunoSEQ multiplex PCR; TCRdb lists only in-frame clones, some missing. This table holds 130,000 or so clones, about 80% found once. The sequenced sample was PBMCs, obtained after 12 months of ibrutinib treatment. Receptors were obtained from a human donor with chronic lymphocytic leukemia.

CDR3 sequence: CASSKGHTGENYEQYF. The CDR3 DNA follows: TGTGCCAGCAGCAAAGGGCACACGGGAGAGAACTACGAGCAGTACTTC. V usage is TRBV21-1 and J usage is TRBJ2-7; TRBD2, the table's D call, was not compared with the DNA. TRBV21-1 is a known pseudogene. The CDR3 covers 16 residues.

The V gene is TRBV7-3, the J gene TRBJ2-1; D gene uncertain. The CDR3 extends over 13 amino acids. V was pared by 6 bases and J by 2 bases, with 8 bases between. The V gene's germline CDR1 is SGHTA and CDR2 FQGTGA. DNA of the CDR3: TGTGCCAGCAGTCTTTTAACCTACAATGAGCAGTTCTTC. Translation: CASSLLTYNEQFF.